The rows below give T cell receptor beta chains drawn from one sample of a study of shared clonotypes between healthy human individuals. This table comes from immunoSEQ multiplex PCR, and its TCRdb copy is limited to in-frame clones, with some not included. The sample lists 1,500,000 or so clones; approximately 98.5% were seen once. The specimen sequenced was naive CD4+ T cells sorted from blood. The receptors here all came from a man younger than 40 in good health. Both conserved end residues are part of each CDR3. D genes are given only for firm matches. The size entry is marked missing in some rows and otherwise reads once, few, many or a size class.

j_gene	abundance	v_gene	d_gene	CDR3nt	CDR3aa
TRBJ2-7	NA	TRBV19	NA	TGTGCCAGTAGTCCCAGGGGCTACGAGCAGTACTTC	CASSPRGYEQYF
TRBJ2-7	NA	TRBV10-2	TRBD1	TGCGCCAGCAGAGTCCCGGGACAGGCGGCAAGCGAGCAGTACTTC	CASRVPGQAASEQYF
TRBJ1-2	NA	TRBV2	NA	TGTGCCAGCAGTGAATTCGGTAGCGGGGACTATGGCTACACCTTC	CASSEFGSGDYGYTF
TRBJ2-7	NA	TRBV2	NA	TGTGCCAGCAGTGAAGCGGCGGATTACTCCTACGAGCAGTACTTC	CASSEAADYSYEQYF
TRBJ2-7	NA	TRBV5-1	TRBD1	TGCGCCAGCAGCCGGGACAGGTCATACGAGCAGTACTTC	CASSRDRSYEQYF
TRBJ2-1	NA	TRBV4-3	TRBD2	TGCGCCAGCAGCCAAGAGTGGGCGGGAGTGGGGTACAATGAGCAGTTCTTC	CASSQEWAGVGYNEQFF
TRBJ2-3	NA	TRBV7-2	NA	TGTGCCAGCAGCTTAGTCGAGCATACGCAGTATTTT	CASSLVEHTQYF
TRBJ2-3	NA	TRBV29-1	NA	TGCAGCGTCAGGGGAGGGGCGGGAAGCACAGATACGCAGTATTTT	CSVRGGAGSTDTQYF
TRBJ2-2	NA	TRBV6-1	TRBD2	TGTGCCAGCAGTGAAGTACCTAGCGGGAGCTCCGGGGAGCTGTTTTTT	CASSEVPSGSSGELFF
TRBJ2-5	NA	TRBV14	NA	TGTGCCAGCAGCCAAATTTACAGGATTAACCAAGAGACCCAGTACTTC	CASSQIYRINQETQYF
TRBJ2-6	NA	TRBV15	TRBD1	TGTGCCACAGAGACAGGGTTCCAATCTGGGGCCAACGTCCTGACTTTC	CATETGFQSGANVLTF
TRBJ2-2	NA	TRBV18	NA	TGTGCCAGCTCACCACGGACAGACGCGAACACCGGGGAGCTGTTTTTT	CASSPRTDANTGELFF
TRBJ2-7	once	TRBV6-5	NA	TGTGCCAGCAGTTTGGGTCGAGGGGCCTACGAGCAGTACTTC	CASSLGRGAYEQYF
TRBJ2-7	once	TRBV6-6	NA	TGTGCCAGCAGTTCGATATGGGCGCCCAGCTCCTACGAGCAGTACTTC	CASSSIWAPSSYEQYF
TRBJ1-2	NA	TRBV15	NA	TGTGCCACCAGCAGAGATATCACTACAGGAGGATATGGCTACACCTTC	CATSRDITTGGYGYTF
TRBJ2-1	once	TRBV11-3	NA	TGTGCCAGCAGCCCCGGCGCGGGTGAAGGCTACAATGAGCAGTTCTTC	CASSPGAGEGYNEQFF
TRBJ2-7	NA	TRBV10-2	NA	TGCGCCAGCCGTTCCGAGGGGCTTTCCTACGAGCAGTACTTC	CASRSEGLSYEQYF
TRBJ2-1	once	TRBV11-3	NA	TGTGCCAGCAGCTTAGGCGAGACCTACAATGAGCAGTTCTTC	CASSLGETYNEQFF
TRBJ2-3	NA	TRBV5-4	TRBD1	TGTGCCAGCAGTGACAGGGGGCGCCCCGATACGCAGTATTTT	CASSDRGRPDTQYF
TRBJ1-1	NA	TRBV7-2	TRBD1	TGTGCCAGCAGCTTAGCGGGACAGGGGAACGCTGAAGCTTTCTTT	CASSLAGQGNAEAFF
TRBJ2-7	NA	TRBV7-9	TRBD2	TGTGCCAGCAGCTTAGGTAGCGGGAGGGCCGGGGACCTAGCCTTC	CASSLGSGRAGDLAF
TRBJ2-2	NA	TRBV5-1	NA	TGCGCCAGCAGCCAGTTCCCCGGGGAGCTGTTTTTT	CASSQFPGELFF
TRBJ2-2	NA	TRBV28	NA	TGTGCCAGCAGTTATGGGGGCGGCGGGGAGCTGTTTTTT	CASSYGGGGELFF
TRBJ2-5	NA	TRBV28	NA	TGTGCCAGTCGGGAGTTGGATCAAGAGACCCAGTACTTC	CASRELDQETQYF
TRBJ2-7	NA	TRBV5-4	NA	TGTGCCAGCAGCTTTGTCGCTAAGGACGAGCAGTACTTC	CASSFVAKDEQYF
TRBJ2-2	NA	TRBV7-9	TRBD2	TGTGCCAGCAGCCCTCGCGGGAGGGTCGGCGGGGAGCTGTTTTTT	CASSPRGRVGGELFF
TRBJ2-2	once	TRBV5-4	TRBD1	TGTGCCAGCAGCTTGGACAGGGGCGCCGGGGAGCTGTTTTTT	CASSLDRGAGELFF
TRBJ2-1	NA	TRBV7-7	NA	TGTGCCAGCAGGGGCCAATACAATGAGCAGTTCTTC	CASRGQYNEQFF
TRBJ1-2	NA	TRBV7-2	NA	TGTGCCAGCAGCTTAGAGGAAGGGGTGGGTGGCTACACCTTC	CASSLEEGVGGYTF
TRBJ1-1	NA	TRBV10-2	NA	TGCGCCAGCACCGATGGGGTGGAAGCTTTCTTT	CASTDGVEAFF
TRBJ2-1	NA	TRBV9	NA	TGTGCCAGCAGCTTCGAGGCGCCCCCGTACAATGAGCAGTTCTTC	CASSFEAPPYNEQFF
TRBJ1-3	NA	TRBV7-9	NA	TGTGCCAGCAGCCCACCAGGGACGCGAAACACCATATATTTT	CASSPPGTRNTIYF
TRBJ2-5	NA	TRBV4-1	NA	TGCGCCAGCAGCCAAGATGGTCGGTCTACCCAGTACTTC	CASSQDGRSTQYF
TRBJ2-5	NA	TRBV5-4	NA	TGTGCCAGCAGCGTGGAACAGGCGTCTTATGAGACCCAGTACTTC	CASSVEQASYETQYF
TRBJ2-7	NA	TRBV27	NA	TGTGCCAGCAAAAAAGGTATCGGAACCTACGAGCAGTACTTC	CASKKGIGTYEQYF
TRBJ2-7	NA	TRBV18	TRBD1	TGTGCCAGCTCACCAAGGACAGGGGAGTACGAGCAGTACTTC	CASSPRTGEYEQYF
TRBJ2-2	NA	TRBV28	NA	TGTGCCAGCAGGACCGCCGGGACGCTGTTTTTT	CASRTAGTLFF
TRBJ2-2	NA	TRBV6-5	NA	TGTGCCAGCGGAGAGCCTAAGAACACCGGGGAGCTGTTTTTT	CASGEPKNTGELFF
TRBJ2-3	NA	TRBV7-6	TRBD2	TGTGCCAGCAGCTTAGTACCGGGACTAGCGGGAGTTGGAGATACGCAGTATTTT	CASSLVPGLAGVGDTQYF
TRBJ2-5	NA	TRBV28	NA	TGTGCCAGCAGTTTAGGATGGGAGACCCAGTACTTC	CASSLGWETQYF
TRBJ1-1	NA	TRBV18	TRBD1	TGTGCCAGCTCACCGTCCGGGACAGGGAACCCGCGGGCCACTGAAGCTTTCTTT	CASSPSGTGNPRATEAFF
TRBJ2-1	NA	TRBV29-1	TRBD1	TGCAGCGTGAACGGGGACAGGGCCTACAATGAGCAGTTCTTC	CSVNGDRAYNEQFF
TRBJ1-1	NA	TRBV7-2	TRBD1	TGTGCCAGCAGCCCTAGCGGCGGACAGGGGGCAGGGGAAGCTTTCTTT	CASSPSGGQGAGEAFF
TRBJ2-6	NA	TRBV30	NA	TGTGCCTGGATCGGCTCAGGGAGCTCTGGGGCCAACGTCCTGACTTTC	CAWIGSGSSGANVLTF
TRBJ2-3	NA	TRBV5-4	NA	TGTGCCAGCAGTCCTTTTCGAGGCACAGATACGCAGTATTTT	CASSPFRGTDTQYF
TRBJ2-7	NA	TRBV28	NA	TGTGCCAGCAGGGTCCCGGGGCTAGCAGACTCGGTTCAATACGAGCAGTACTTC	CASRVPGLADSVQYEQYF
TRBJ2-7	NA	TRBV14	NA	TGTGCCAGCAGCCAAGAATCCCGCCGGACCGGAACCTACGAGCAGTACTTC	CASSQESRRTGTYEQYF
TRBJ2-3	NA	TRBV5-1	NA	TGCGCCAGCAGCCCTCGTGAGGGCACAGATACGCAGTATTTT	CASSPREGTDTQYF
TRBJ2-4	NA	TRBV11-2	NA	TGTGCCAGCAGCTTAGTGGCAAGGGGGAACATTCAGTACTTC	CASSLVARGNIQYF
TRBJ2-5	NA	TRBV25-1	TRBD1	TGTGCCAGCAGTCCAACCAGGGGGCGATCAGAGACCCAGTACTTC	CASSPTRGRSETQYF
TRBJ2-7	NA	TRBV18	TRBD2	TGTGCCAGCTCCGGACTAGCGGGAGACTACGAGCAGTACTTC	CASSGLAGDYEQYF
TRBJ2-5	NA	TRBV5-1	NA	TGCGCCAGCAGCCCGGCAGGGCCCGTCCTTGAGACCCAGTACTTC	CASSPAGPVLETQYF
TRBJ1-5	NA	TRBV6-5	NA	TGTGCCACCCAAGCCGGAGGGAGCAATCAGCCCCAGCATTTT	CATQAGGSNQPQHF
TRBJ2-1	NA	TRBV11-2	NA	TGTGCCAGCAGCTTGAGGCATCATCAGCAGTTCTTC	CASSLRHHQQFF
TRBJ2-1	NA	TRBV7-3	TRBD2	TGTGCCAGCAGCGTGCTAGCGGGAGGGCCCTCCTACAATGAGCAGTTCTTC	CASSVLAGGPSYNEQFF
TRBJ1-2	NA	TRBV7-9	NA	TGTGCCAGCAGCCCAACCTATGGCTACACCTTC	CASSPTYGYTF